This TCR beta chain was found in a study of brain metastases from non-small cell lung cancer. Produced via immunoSEQ multiplex PCR; TCRdb's table is partial and in-frame only. The sample lists around 4,800 clones; 60% to 85% were seen once. Whole-study results and caveats: Brain metastases had lower T-cell infiltration than primary tumors.

Of note for this clone: Antigen: not known.

CDR3 length: 15 amino acids. Per germline, CDR1 SQVTM and CDR2 ANQGSEA. V was clipped by 5 bases and J by 5 bases, with 20 bases between them. The source is a donor at least 40 years old with non-small cell lung cancer. The rearrangement joins TRBV29-1 to TRBJ2-3; the D gene could be TRBD1 or TRBD2 (6 bases each). Input material: primary lung tumor tissue. CDR3 DNA: TGCAGCGTTTCGGGGAGAAGCGAGGGGGGAGATACGCAGTATTTT. The encoded protein is CSVSGRSEGGDTQYF.